This note documents a single TCR beta chain sequence. Unique molecular identifiers were used in preparing the TCRbeta library. TCRdb called the PCR reads again in MiXCR, with one record for every CDR3 protein. This table has about 350,000 distinct CDR3 sequences, 13% appearing once. The sample is drawn from a study of T-cell reconstitution after alpha-beta-depleted transplantation in children. V was trimmed by 2 bases and J by 4 bases, leaving 17 bases between them. Looked up from germline, CDR1 is SGHTA and CDR2 is FQGNSA. CDR3 size: 16 residues. The chain couples TRBV7-2 to TRBJ2-5; D gene ambiguous. The TCR was taken from a human donor who donated a stem cell graft to a child with Fanconi anemia. The sample in question was PBMCs, obtained from the stem cell graft. The CDR3 is CASSLSSSPTGETQYF. In DNA, the CDR3 is TGTGCCAGCAGCTTATCCTCCTCTCCAACGGGAGAGACCCAGTACTTC.